This T cell receptor beta chain comes out of a study of T cells in Graves' hyperthyroidism and ophthalmopathy. Germline assignment: CDR1 LNHDA and CDR2 SQIVND (reference sequence). V lost 5 bases and J lost 5, with 18 bases in between. This CDR3 is built from 15 residues. RNA transcripts served as the template for amplifying TCR beta CDR3 regions. The HTBI primer set drove a first-round RT-PCR of the TCR CDR3. Each CDR3 protein is one row after TCRdb ran MiXCR on the multiplex PCR reads. The sample yields about 690,000 distinct CDR3 sequences, 17% seen once. Turning to this clonotype: Antigen: not known.

Study conclusions and caveats: Most expanded thyroid clonotypes above 0.001 also appeared in blood. In simple terms, a model built on 13 V-J features told ophthalmopathy apart from stable hyperthyroidism.

Hyperthyroidism, newly diagnosed and lasting under 2 months, affected patients aged 18 to 65. V is TRBV19 and J is TRBJ1-1; D is possibly TRBD1 (6 bases). The clonotype originates from a man in his forties or fifties with Graves' hyperthyroidism. The sample comprised blood. This chain's CDR3 is CASSDAWTESTEAFF. CDR3 in DNA: TGTGCCAGTAGTGACGCGTGGACAGAGTCGACTGAAGCTTTCTTT. Complete variable domain (other parts from reference TRBV19 and TRBJ1-1): DGGITQSPKYLFRKEGQNVTLSCEQNLNHDAMYWYRQDPGQGLRLIYYSQIVNDFQKGDIAEGYSVSREKKESFPLTVTSAQKNPTAFYLCASSDAWTESTEAFFGQGTRLTVV.